The rows below give T cell receptor beta chains drawn from one sample of a study of shared clonotypes between healthy human individuals. Clones were sequenced by immunoSEQ multiplex PCR, and TCRdb holds only the in-frame ones, with some missing. The table records 2.3 million or so clones, just over 90% of them present only once. Input material: naive CD4+ T cells from PBMCs. Receptor source: a man in his late teens or twenties in good health. Some clones in this sample may be carry-over from other donors' samples. The CDR3 runs from the conserved cysteine through the conserved F or W. The D gene is left open where the match is weak. Expanded clones are given a class, and other clones once, few, many or no size at all.

V	J	size	D	DNA	CDR3
TRBV11-2	TRBJ2-5	-	-	TGTGCCAGCAGCCGCGGCCGTCGAAGCCAAGAGACCCAGTACTTC	CASSRGRRSQETQYF
TRBV6-6	TRBJ2-7	once	-	TGTGCCAGCAGTTACTCCGAGTTAAACTACGAGCAGTACTTC	CASSYSELNYEQYF
TRBV19	TRBJ2-7	-	TRBD2	TGTGCCAGTAGTCCTAGCGGGAGGTTAAACTCCTACGAGCAGTACTTC	CASSPSGRLNSYEQYF
TRBV7-9	TRBJ2-5	-	TRBD1	TGTGCCAGCAGCTCACGTACAGGGGGCCGGCCGGGCGAGACCCAGTACTTC	CASSSRTGGRPGETQYF
TRBV20-1	TRBJ1-4	-	-	TGCAGTGCTAGTATAGGAGAAAAACTGTTTTTT	CSASIGEKLFF
TRBV9	TRBJ2-3	-	-	TGTGCCAGCAGCGTATTCGGGGAAATCACAGATACGCAGTATTTT	CASSVFGEITDTQYF
TRBV6-4	TRBJ2-3	-	-	TGTGCCACCAAGGGTTGGACAGATACGCAGTATTTT	CATKGWTDTQYF
TRBV13	TRBJ2-1	-	-	TGTGCCAGCAGCTTAGAGGACGGGAGCTCCTACAATGAGCAGTTCTTC	CASSLEDGSSYNEQFF
TRBV28	TRBJ2-7	-	TRBD1	TGTGCCAGCAGGATTTTAGGGACAGGGGATCACGAGCAGTACTTC	CASRILGTGDHEQYF
TRBV7-3	TRBJ2-2	-	TRBD2	TGTGCCAGCAGCTTGGGACTAGCCAACACCGGGGAGCTGTTTTTT	CASSLGLANTGELFF
TRBV5-1	TRBJ2-1	-	TRBD2	TGCGCCAGCTACCGGACTAGCGGGACCACCCTCTCCTACAATGAGCAGTTCTTC	CASYRTSGTTLSYNEQFF
TRBV27	TRBJ2-7	-	-	TGTGCCAGCAGATTTCGACAGACCTCCTACGAGCAGTACTTC	CASRFRQTSYEQYF
TRBV25-1	TRBJ1-1	few	TRBD1	TGTGCCAGCAGTGAACACAGGGGGAACATGAACACTGAAGCTTTCTTT	CASSEHRGNMNTEAFF
TRBV7-9	TRBJ2-1	-	-	TGTGCCAGCAGCCCCCGGGACACCAACAATGAGCAGTTCTTC	CASSPRDTNNEQFF
TRBV2	TRBJ2-4	-	-	TGTGCCAGCAGTGAAGCTCAAGCCAAAAACATTCAGTACTTC	CASSEAQAKNIQYF
TRBV5-4	TRBJ1-2	-	TRBD1	TGTGCCAGCAGCTCCAGACAGGGTCATGACTATGGCTACACCTTC	CASSSRQGHDYGYTF
TRBV5-1	TRBJ2-1	once	TRBD1	TGCGCCAGCAGCCGAGACAGGGCCTACAATGAGCAGTTCTTC	CASSRDRAYNEQFF
TRBV10-3	TRBJ1-2	-	-	TGTGCCATCAGTGAGTCCATGGGGAGCTATGGCTACACCTTC	CAISESMGSYGYTF
TRBV5-4	TRBJ2-7	-	TRBD2	TGTGCCAGCAGCTTGGTGGCTAGCGGCTTAAAGGAGCAGTACTTC	CASSLVASGLKEQYF
TRBV18	TRBJ2-5	-	-	TGTGCCAGCTCCGGAGGCACAGAAGAGACCCAGTACTTC	CASSGGTEETQYF
TRBV7-3	TRBJ2-2	few	-	TGTGCCAGCAGCCCCCCATCCGGGGAGCTGTTTTTT	CASSPPSGELFF
TRBV7-6	TRBJ2-7	-	-	TGTGCCAGCAGCTTGTTTAGCGAGGCCTACGAGCAGTACTTC	CASSLFSEAYEQYF
TRBV5-1	TRBJ2-2	-	-	TGCGCCAGCAGCTCTACAGGGTCCACCGGGGAGCTGTTTTTT	CASSSTGSTGELFF
TRBV5-1	TRBJ2-1	-	-	TGCGCCAGCAGCTCCGACAGGTACAATGAGCAGTTCTTC	CASSSDRYNEQFF
TRBV6-5	TRBJ1-1	-	TRBD1	TGTGCCAGCAGTTATGGGGCAGGGGGTGAAGCTTTCTTT	CASSYGAGGEAFF
TRBV7-9	TRBJ2-1	-	-	TGTGCCAGCAGCTTGGGCCGGGGGACACCAGCCTACAATGAGCAGTTCTTC	CASSLGRGTPAYNEQFF
TRBV9	TRBJ2-2	-	-	TGTGCCAGCAGCGTACAGGGGTCCACCGGGGAGCTGTTTTTT	CASSVQGSTGELFF
TRBV2	TRBJ1-2	-	TRBD1	TGTGCCAGCAGTGGGAGAGGACAGGGGGCGAGTGGCTACACCTTC	CASSGRGQGASGYTF
TRBV5-1	TRBJ2-2	-	TRBD1	TGCGCCAGCAGCTTGCGGGACAGGGATACCGGGGAGCTGTTTTTT	CASSLRDRDTGELFF
TRBV5-1	TRBJ2-2	-	-	TGCGCCAGCAGCCGTTTAGGTCAGACCGGGGAGCTGTTTTTT	CASSRLGQTGELFF
TRBV6-1	TRBJ2-7	-	TRBD1	TGTGCCACCGTAAAGGACAGGGGAACAGGATACTTC	CATVKDRGTGYF